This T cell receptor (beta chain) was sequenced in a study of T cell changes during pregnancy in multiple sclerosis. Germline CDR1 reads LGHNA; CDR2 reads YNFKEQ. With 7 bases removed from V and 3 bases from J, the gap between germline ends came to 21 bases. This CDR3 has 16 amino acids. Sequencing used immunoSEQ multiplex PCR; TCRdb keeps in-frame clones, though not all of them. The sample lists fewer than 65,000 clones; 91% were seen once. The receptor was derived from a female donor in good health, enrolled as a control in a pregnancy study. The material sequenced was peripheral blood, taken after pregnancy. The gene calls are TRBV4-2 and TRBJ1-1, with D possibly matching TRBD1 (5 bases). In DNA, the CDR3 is TGTGCCAGCACCCCCGAAACAGGAGACCGATACACTGAAGCTTTCTTT. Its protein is CASTPETGDRYTEAFF.